Sequencing of this T cell receptor beta chain was carried out in a study of OX40 agonist ivuxolimab in advanced cancers. Study background: The treatment was a fully human IgG2 OX40 agonist, ivuxolimab.

Whole-study results and caveats: Expanded clones belonging to CD8+ T cells outnumbered, on average, those of CD4+. Within 6 weeks, CD4+ and CD8+ blood T cells expanded clonally at 0.1 to 3.0 mg/kg.

This clone appeared once. What it binds is not known. The CDR3 runs 14 residues. Germline V gene lookup returns CDR1 MNHEY and CDR2 SMNVEV (reference sequence). The V gene lost 7 bases and the J gene lost 4 bases, with 13 bases spanning the gap. The assay was immunoSEQ multiplex PCR, and TCRdb's table has in-frame clones only and misses some. The repertoire holds just under 85,000 clones, with 84% as singletons. A history of autoimmune disease or systemic immunosuppression excluded patients. This TCR was recovered from an adult with an advanced solid tumor such as melanoma, head and neck, liver or kidney cancer. Sequences were derived from CD4+ or CD8+ T cells sorted from blood, sampled in a trial of the OX40 agonist ivuxolimab. V is TRBV27 and J is TRBJ2-2; TRBD1 might be the D (5 bases). Written as DNA, the CDR3 is TGTGCCAGCAATCGGTTGCAGGGCACCGGGGAGCTGTTTTTT. This encodes CASNRLQGTGELFF.